The 24 T cell receptor beta chains given below trace back to one sample, sequenced in a study of human T cells and chemical hapten exposure (dated by TCRdb to the early 2020s). The sample's time point label, decoded: patch test 2, 6 weeks after DPC sensitization. The intended sense of this specimen's treatment or condition label: therapeutic diphenylcyclopropenone sensitization with weekly scalp DPC. Libraries came from RACE. The listed sequencing device is NextSeq 500. The raw public data were reprocessed by TCRdb itself: fastp quality trimming at Q25, MiXCR clonotype calling, in-frame beta chains only. Duplicate CDR3 protein sequences are folded into a single record with the most common DNA and genes. This sample gives about 380,000 distinct CDR3 sequences in total; about 6% of them show up just once. The top ten hold about 6% of the sample. The specimen comprised whole blood, sampled in connection with sensitization to the hapten diphenylcyclopropenone (DPC). These receptors were obtained from a woman under 30 with alopecia areata. Some clones in this sample may be carry-over from other donors' samples.

This clonotype has only a few counts. The chain carries TRBV3-1 and TRBJ1-5; a possible D gene is TRBD1 (5 bases). The CDR3 consists of 15 residues. Trimming pared 1 base from V and 6 bases from J, leaving 13 bases between. CDR1 LGHDT and CDR2 YNNKEL come from the germline V gene (reference sequence). In DNA, the CDR3 is TGTGCCAGCAGCCAAGGGGGCGGTTGGAGTCAGCCCCAGCATTTT. It codes for CASSQGGGWSQPQHF.

The V and J genes are TRBV20-1 and TRBJ2-3, with 7 bases identical to TRBD2. Germline CDR1 DFQATT, CDR2 SNEGSKA (reference sequence). CDR3 length: 15 residues. J gave up 2 bases and V 3 bases, and 8 bases lay outside the gene matches. CDR3 nucleotides: TGCAGTGCTAGCTTAACTAGCGCGATCACAGATACGCAGTATTTT. Translating gives CSASLTSAITDTQYF.

The V and J genes are TRBV27 and TRBJ2-3; D remains ambiguous. The V gene lost 1 base and the J gene lost 3 bases, with 11 bases spanning the gap. Germline V gives CDR1 MNHEY, CDR2 SMNVEV (reference sequence). CDR3 length equals 15 residues. This CDR3 is CASSLYVKGTDTQYF. The CDR3 bases are TGTGCCAGCAGTTTATATGTAAAGGGTACAGATACGCAGTATTTT.

There are many counts of this clonotype. The gene calls are TRBV10-3 and TRBJ1-1, with D possibly matching TRBD1 (5 bases). CDR1 is ENHRY and CDR2 is SYGVKD in the germline V gene. The germline V and J ends were trimmed by 2 bases and 5 bases, with 12 bases remaining between them. This CDR3 is 14 amino acids long. The CDR3 nucleotides read TGTGCCATCAGTGAGAGGGGAGGAAAGACTGAAGCTTTCTTT. As protein: CAISERGGKTEAFF.

The table lists this clonotype with many counts. The chain recombines TRBV11-2 with TRBJ2-1; tentatively, D is TRBD1 (6 bases). Germline loops: CDR1 SGHAT, CDR2 FQNNGV. Trimming removed 2 bases from V and 2 bases from J, with 13 bases in between. There are 16 residues in the CDR3. The CDR3 loop is CASSLTGTQAYNEQFF. The CDR3 nucleotides are TGTGCCAGCAGCTTAACCGGGACACAAGCCTACAATGAGCAGTTCTTC.

This clonotype has a count of ten or more. The V call is TRBV20-1, the J call TRBJ2-5; 7 bases line up with TRBD1. CDR3 length: 15 residues. The trim removed 6 bases at V and 2 bases at J, leaving 12 bases unmatched. CDR1 and CDR2 from the germline V gene are DFQATT and SNEGSKA (reference sequence). CDR3 in DNA: TGCAGTGCCCCCCGTGGGGACAGTTATCAAGAGACCCAGTACTTC. Its protein product is CSAPRGDSYQETQYF.

The chain carries TRBV27 and TRBJ2-5, with TRBD2 matching over 8 bases. V shed 5 bases, J shed 6 bases, and the junction held 11 bases outside the gene matches. CDR3 length: 15 amino acids. Germline CDR1 is MNHEY and CDR2 is SMNVEV (reference sequence). CDR3 amino acids: CASSPGLAARKTQYF. CDR3 sequence (DNA): TGTGCCAGCAGTCCAGGACTAGCTGCCCGAAAGACCCAGTACTTC.

This clonotype appeared many times. The gene calls are TRBV28 and TRBJ2-3, with D possibly TRBD2 on 6 matching bases. The V end was cut by 5 bases, the J end by 0 bases, with 12 bases between. CDR1 and CDR2 from the germline V gene are MDHEN and SYDVKM. This CDR3 comprises 15 residues. CDR3 sequence (DNA): TGTGCCAGCAGTATGGGACTTTCAAGCACAGATACGCAGTATTTT. Its translation: CASSMGLSSTDTQYF.

This clonotype showed up many times. The chain links TRBV20-1 to TRBJ1-1; D is uncertain. Germline CDR1 reads DFQATT; CDR2 reads SNEGSKA (reference sequence). V shed 3 bases and J shed 4 bases, with 9 bases lying between them. The CDR3 totals 12 residues. In DNA form, the CDR3 reads TGCAGTGCTAGCGGAATCGGCACTGAAGCTTTCTTT. It encodes CSASGIGTEAFF.

V is TRBV5-1 and J is TRBJ1-2, with D perhaps matching TRBD1 (5 bases). Germline CDR1 SGHRS, CDR2 YFSETQ. V lost 1 base and J 1 base, leaving 20 bases between the germline ends. This CDR3 is built from 18 residues. This chain's CDR3 is CASSLSGLREGLNYGYTF. In nucleotides, the CDR3 is TGCGCCAGCAGCTTGTCGGGTCTCAGGGAGGGCCTTAACTATGGCTACACCTTC. The whole variable domain, filled in from reference TRBV5-1 and TRBJ1-2, reads KAGVTQTPRYLIKTRGQQVTLSCSPISGHRSVSWYQQTPGQGLQFLFEYFSETQRNKGNFPGRFSGRQFSNSRSEMNVSTLELGDSALYLCASSLSGLREGLNYGYTFGSGTRLTVV.

This clonotype was counted ten times or more. V gene TRBV28 combines with J gene TRBJ1-1; 7 bases are shared with TRBD1. Germline V CDR1 and CDR2: MDHEN, SYDVKM. J gave up 5 bases and V 5 bases, and 5 bases lay outside the gene matches. The CDR3 loop spans 13 amino acids. The CDR3 DNA is TGTGCCAGCAGTCTGACAGGGATGACTGAAGCTTTCTTT. The encoded protein is CASSLTGMTEAFF.

In this sample, this clonotype turned up many times. The V gene is TRBV6-4, the J gene TRBJ2-3; 8 bases map to TRBD1. There are 15 residues in the CDR3. The V and J ends lost 0 bases and 2 bases, in that order; junction bases with no gene match: 1. The V gene's germline CDR1 is MRHNA and CDR2 SNTAGT. The CDR3 bases are TGTGCCAGCAGTGACTCGGGACAGGCCACAGATACGCAGTATTTT. Its translation: CASSDSGQATDTQYF.

This clonotype occurred many times. The chain joins TRBV12-3 or TRBV12-4 to TRBJ1-2; 7 bases are a match to TRBD1. This CDR3 has 16 residues. V was clipped by 5 bases and J by 4 bases; unmatched bases: 13. The CDR3 region is CASSPSTGAGSYGYTF. CDR3 DNA: TGTGCCAGCAGTCCCTCCACAGGGGCGGGTAGCTATGGCTACACCTTC.

This clonotype was seen a few times. The chain combines TRBV18 with TRBJ2-2, with D uncertain. The V end lost 6 bases, the J end lost 2 bases, and 10 bases lay between the germline ends. Per the germline V gene, CDR1 is KGHSH and CDR2 is LQKENI. This CDR3 has 14 residues. The CDR3 nucleotides are TGTGCCAGCTCGGACCAGGAAAACACCGGGGAGCTGTTTTTT. Translated, it gives CASSDQENTGELFF.

In this sample, this clonotype turned up a few times. This sequence joins TRBV20-1 and TRBJ1-1; the D is unclear. Trimming took 5 bases from V and 9 from J, leaving 16 bases between them. This CDR3 comprises 12 residues. The V gene's germline CDR1 is DFQATT and CDR2 SNEGSKA (reference sequence). The CDR3 reads CSAEGPAAKAFF. In nucleotides, the CDR3 is TGCAGTGCTGAGGGCCCGGCGGCCAAAGCTTTCTTT.

This clonotype appeared many times. The chain employs TRBV7-2 and TRBJ1-5; 7 bases match TRBD1. After removal of 5 bases from V and 0 bases from J, the junction contained 10 bases not matched to a gene. This CDR3 comprises 17 residues. Germline CDR1 SGHTA, CDR2 FQGNSA. The CDR3 DNA reads as TGTGCCAGCAGCCTATCGGGAGACAGGGTTAGCAATCAGCCCCAGCATTTT. Translating it yields CASSLSGDRVSNQPQHF. The full variable domain, in which reference TRBV7-2 and TRBJ1-5 provide the parts outside the CDR3, is GAGVSQSPSNKVTEKGKDVELRCDPISGHTALYWYRQSLGQGLEFLIYFQGNSAPDKSGLPSDRFSAERTGGSVSTLTIQRTQQEDSAVYLCASSLSGDRVSNQPQHFGDGTRLSIL.

This chain uses TRBV7-8 with TRBJ2-5; 10 bases match TRBD2. Unmatched junction bases numbered 5, after V lost 0 bases and J lost 4 bases. This CDR3 contains 16 residues. Germline CDR1 is SGHVS and CDR2 is FQNEAQ. DNA of the CDR3: TGTGCCAGCAGCTTAGCAGGAGCGGGGGGGCTAGAGACCCAGTACTTC. Translating it yields CASSLAGAGGLETQYF.

The genes are TRBV10-3 and TRBJ2-3; TRBD2 matches 14 bases. The CDR3 has 19 residues. J gave up 1 base and V 8 bases, and 14 bases lay outside the gene matches. Germline V gene data show CDR1 as ENHRY and CDR2 as SYGVKD. The CDR3 DNA sequence: TGTGCCATCCGAGGGACTAGCGGGGGCGTATACCGTGGCACAGATACGCAGTATTTT. Its translation: CAIRGTSGGVYRGTDTQYF.

This clonotype has more than one count but fewer than ten. V and J are TRBV7-2 and TRBJ2-3, with D possibly matching TRBD2 (5 bases). The CDR3 runs 14 residues. The V end lost 2 bases, the J end lost 1 base, and 7 bases lay between the germline ends. Germline V gives CDR1 SGHTA, CDR2 FQGNSA. CDR3 DNA: TGTGCCAGCAGCTTACTAGCCCGCACAGATACGCAGTATTTT. Translating gives CASSLLARTDTQYF.

Ten or more counts support this clonotype. The chain employs TRBV6-2 or TRBV6-3 and TRBJ1-5; 8 bases are a match to TRBD1. Germline CDR1 MNHEY, CDR2 SVGEGT. The CDR3 is 16 amino acids. V gave up 2 bases and J gave up 2 bases; unmatched junction bases: 5. CDR3 in amino acids: CASSYTGGTRNQPQHF. The CDR3, as DNA: TGTGCCAGCAGTTACACAGGGGGTACGCGCAATCAGCCCCAGCATTTT.

This clonotype was observed many times. The rearrangement uses TRBV4-2 and TRBJ1-2; no clear D gene. V lost 0 bases to trimming and J lost 6 bases, with 2 bases between them. This CDR3 contains 11 residues. CDR1 is LGHNA, CDR2 YNFKEQ, per germline. The CDR3 sequence: CASSQDNGYTF. In DNA, the CDR3 is TGTGCCAGCAGCCAAGATAATGGCTACACCTTC.

The rearrangement links TRBV4-3 to TRBJ1-6; 7 nucleotides match TRBD1. The CDR3 loop spans 17 amino acids. The germline gives CDR1 LGHNA, CDR2 YSLEER. With V trimmed by 1 base and J by 10 bases, 13 bases remained unmatched. The CDR3 DNA reads as TGCGCCAGCAGCCAAGTCACAGGGGCGCCGGGGGGCTCACCCCTCCACTTT. Translation: CASSQVTGAPGGSPLHF.

The chain recombines TRBV6-1 with TRBJ2-3, with TRBD2 identical over 7 bases. Per germline, CDR1 MNHNS and CDR2 SASEGT. The J segment lost 1 base and the V segment lost 4 bases, leaving 11 bases of the junction unmatched. The CDR3 covers 17 residues. CDR3 region: CASSVFLQRDRTDTQYF. Written as DNA, the CDR3 is TGTGCCAGCAGTGTTTTTCTTCAGCGGGACCGCACAGATACGCAGTATTTT.

This clonotype was detected a few times. The gene calls are TRBV2 and TRBJ2-2; D is perhaps TRBD1 (6 bases). The CDR3 totals 16 residues. Germline V gives CDR1 SNHLY, CDR2 FYNNEI. The V and J ends lost 4 bases and 0 bases respectively, with 12 bases between them. The CDR3 nucleotides read TGTGCCAGCAGTGTCGTGGGACACGCGAACACCGGGGAGCTGTTTTTT. The encoded protein is CASSVVGHANTGELFF.